The 29 T cell receptor beta chains reported below all come from one sample, sequenced in a study of blood T cell repertoires in COVID-19. Some clones are missing from TCRdb's copy, which holds only in-frame ones; the method was immunoSEQ multiplex PCR. The sample lists roughly 250,000 clones, approximately 90% occurring once. The sample consisted of peripheral blood. The receptor source for this set is a man aged 25-45 years with acute or convalescent COVID-19.

The chain has TRBV6-5 and TRBJ1-5; no reliable D call. V was trimmed by 6 bases and J by 7 bases, leaving 10 bases between them. The CDR3 runs 12 residues. In germline, CDR1 is MNHEY, CDR2 SVGAGI. CDR3 coding DNA: TGTGCCAGCAGAAGTGGAGGCCAGCCCCAGCATTTT. Its translation is CASRSGGQPQHF.

The chain has TRBV6-5 and TRBJ1-6; 7 nucleotides agree with TRBD1. The CDR3 is 15 amino acids. Trimming removed 0 bases from V and 10 bases from J; junction bases left unmatched: 6. CDR1 and CDR2 from the germline V gene are MNHEY and SVGAGI. The chain's CDR3 is CASSYSQGIRSPLHF. Written as DNA, the CDR3 is TGTGCCAGCAGTTACTCACAGGGGATCCGGTCACCCCTCCACTTT.

The genes are TRBV7-9 and TRBJ1-2; 11 bases are shared with TRBD1. Germline lookup yields CDR1 SEHNR and CDR2 FQNEAQ (reference sequence). With V trimmed by 4 bases and J by 2 bases, 9 bases remained unmatched. This CDR3 is built from 17 residues. CDR3 nucleotide sequence: TGTGCCAGCAGCTCTCTACCCGGGACAGGGGGAAACTATGGCTACACCTTC. This gives the protein CASSSLPGTGGNYGYTF.

V and J are TRBV7-2 and TRBJ2-7; 7 nucleotides align to TRBD1. Germline-derived CDR1 and CDR2 are SGHTA and FQGNSA. The CDR3 runs to 14 residues. Germline trimming cut 3 bases from V and 3 bases from J; bases unmatched to any gene: 5. DNA of the CDR3: TGTGCCAGCAGCTTCTACCGGGACAGCTACGAGCAGTACTTC. As protein: CASSFYRDSYEQYF.

DNA of the CDR3: TGTGCCAGCAGTCTACCAGGGACAGGGGAGACCCAGTACTTC. Its protein product is CASSLPGTGETQYF. The V and J genes are TRBV6-5 and TRBJ2-5, with 9 bases matching TRBD1. CDR3 size: 14 residues. With 5 bases clipped from V and 5 bases from J, the junction kept 6 bases outside the gene matches. Germline lookup yields CDR1 MNHEY and CDR2 SVGAGI.

The rearrangement uses TRBV6-2 or TRBV6-3 and TRBJ1-2; 8 bases line up with TRBD1. V gave up 2 bases and J gave up 13 bases; unmatched junction bases: 3. This CDR3 region has 11 residues. Germline V gives CDR1 MNHEY, CDR2 SVGEGT. CDR3 protein: CASSYRTGSTF. CDR3 coding DNA: TGTGCCAGCAGTTACAGGACAGGGAGCACCTTC.

This rearrangement joins TRBV9 to TRBJ1-6; 7 nucleotides match TRBD1. Germline values: CDR1 SGDLS, CDR2 YYNGEE. The CDR3 has 15 residues. V trimming: 3 bases; J trimming: 5 bases; junction bases outside the gene matches: 5. CDR3 residues: CASSARDSNNSPLHF. Written as DNA, the CDR3 is TGTGCCAGCAGCGCCAGGGACAGCAATAATTCACCCCTCCACTTT.

The rearrangement links TRBV19 to TRBJ1-5; D is ambiguous. Germline CDR1 LNHDA, CDR2 SQIVND (reference sequence). V dropped 0 bases and J dropped 6 bases, with 3 bases sitting between them. CDR3 length: 12 amino acids. The CDR3 spells CASSIDFQPQHF. CDR3 coding DNA: TGTGCCAGTAGTATAGACTTTCAGCCCCAGCATTTT.

This chain connects TRBV5-1 to TRBJ1-4, with D perhaps matching TRBD1 (5 bases). The V gene lost 0 bases and the J gene lost 5 bases, with 11 bases spanning the gap. The CDR3 spans 15 residues. Looked up from germline, CDR1 is SGHRS and CDR2 is YFSETQ. CDR3: CASSLGRGTNEKLFF. The CDR3, as DNA: TGCGCCAGCAGCTTGGGAAGGGGCACCAATGAAAAACTGTTTTTT.

The chain carries TRBV19 and TRBJ1-1; 9 nucleotides align to TRBD1. The V segment lost 7 bases and the J segment 5 bases; nucleotides outside the gene matches: 8. Germline CDR1 LNHDA, CDR2 SQIVND (reference sequence). CDR3 length: 14 residues. CDR3 in amino acids: CASTQTGGSTEAFF. The CDR3 nucleotides read TGTGCCAGTACCCAGACAGGGGGTAGTACTGAAGCTTTCTTT. The whole variable domain, remainder taken from reference TRBV19 and TRBJ1-1, is DGGITQSPKYLFRKEGQNVTLSCEQNLNHDAMYWYRQDPGQGLRLIYYSQIVNDFQKGDIAEGYSVSREKKESFPLTVTSAQKNPTAFYLCASTQTGGSTEAFFGQGTRLTVV.

J is TRBJ1-5 and V is TRBV28, with 10 bases matching TRBD1. Germline V gives CDR1 MDHEN, CDR2 SYDVKM. The CDR3 is 19 residues long. V trimming: 8 bases; J trimming: 5 bases; junction bases outside the gene matches: 21. The chain's CDR3 is CASRPRDRGAVTHDQPQHF. The CDR3, as DNA: TGTGCCAGCCGCCCCCGGGACAGGGGCGCCGTTACCCACGATCAGCCCCAGCATTTT.

V is TRBV14 and J is TRBJ1-1; the D is unclear. This CDR3 region has 15 residues. Trimming shortened V by 5 bases and J by 1 base, and 14 bases separated the two germline ends. Germline CDR1 and CDR2: SGHDN and FVKESK. The DNA of the CDR3 is TGTGCCAGCAGCAACACCCGACGGGGGAACACTGAAGCTTTCTTT. Protein sequence: CASSNTRRGNTEAFF. The whole variable domain, remainder taken from reference TRBV14 and TRBJ1-1, is EAGVTQFPSHSVIEKGQTVTLRCDPISGHDNLYWYRRVMGKEIKFLLHFVKESKQDESGMPNNRFLAERTGGTYSTLKVQPAELEDSGVYFCASSNTRRGNTEAFFGQGTRLTVV.

This rearrangement joins TRBV7-9 to TRBJ2-3; weak D call: TRBD1 (6 bases). The CDR3 consists of 15 residues. V lost 5 bases and J 1 base, leaving 13 bases between the germline ends. Germline V gene lookup returns CDR1 SEHNR and CDR2 FQNEAQ (reference sequence). CDR3 region: CASSPKGHRTDTQYF. DNA of the CDR3: TGTGCCAGCAGCCCAAAGGGACATCGCACAGATACGCAGTATTTT.

The chain uses TRBV7-9 and TRBJ2-2; maybe TRBD2 (7 bases). CDR1 and CDR2 (germline): SEHNR, FQNEAQ (reference sequence). This CDR3 contains 16 residues. With 5 bases removed from V and 4 bases from J, the gap between germline ends came to 17 bases. The CDR3 sequence: CASSLSLRGGTGELFF. CDR3 DNA: TGTGCCAGCAGCCTCTCCCTAAGGGGGGGCACCGGGGAGCTGTTTTTT. Full variable domain (outside the CDR3, taken from reference TRBV7-9 and TRBJ2-2): DTGVSQNPRHKITKRGQNVTFRCDPISEHNRLYWYRQTLGQGPEFLTYFQNEAQLEKSRLLSDRFSAERPKGSFSTLEIQRTEQGDSAMYLCASSLSLRGGTGELFFGEGSRLTVL.

This CDR3 is CASSLSETQYF. CDR3 nucleotides: TGTGCCAGCAGCTTGTCGGAGACCCAGTACTTC. The rearrangement joins TRBV7-9 to TRBJ2-5; D remains ambiguous. Germline CDR1 SEHNR, CDR2 FQNEAQ (reference sequence). The CDR3 loop spans 11 amino acids. With 3 bases removed from V and 5 bases from J, the gap between germline ends came to 4 bases.

In its sample, this clone was seen once. The gene calls are TRBV6-5 and TRBJ1-2; 8 nucleotides match TRBD1. Looked up from germline, CDR1 is MNHEY and CDR2 is SVGAGI. The CDR3 is 15 amino acids. Trimming cost V 4 bases and J 1 base; bases outside gene matches: 5. The CDR3 DNA follows: TGTGCCAGCAGTTCTCGGGACAGGATTAACTATGGCTACACCTTC. Its protein product is CASSSRDRINYGYTF.

The count of this clone is one. The gene calls are TRBV6-6 and TRBJ2-2, with TRBD2 identical over 7 bases. The length of the CDR3 is 14 residues. Unmatched junction bases numbered 0, after V lost 2 bases and J lost 3 bases. Germline-derived CDR1 and CDR2 are MNHNY and SVGAGI (reference sequence). CDR3 amino acids: CASSYGGDTGELFF. In nucleotides, the CDR3 is TGTGCCAGCAGTTACGGGGGGGACACCGGGGAGCTGTTTTTT.

The chain recombines TRBV28 with TRBJ1-2; D unresolved. Germline values: CDR1 MDHEN, CDR2 SYDVKM. The CDR3 consists of 12 residues. V was trimmed by 5 bases and J by 7 bases, leaving 11 bases between them. The CDR3 DNA sequence: TGTGCCAGCAGTCTCGTTCTAGGTGGCTACACCTTC. This gives the protein CASSLVLGGYTF.

This chain connects TRBV6-6 to TRBJ1-2; D ambiguous. CDR3 length equals 13 residues. Looked up from germline, CDR1 is MNHNY and CDR2 is SVGAGI (reference sequence). V was clipped by 5 bases and J by 5 bases, with 12 bases between them. Written as DNA, the CDR3 is TGTGCCAGCAGTATGCGTAGATTTTATGGCTACACCTTC. The encoded protein is CASSMRRFYGYTF.

This chain uses TRBV29-1 with TRBJ2-5; 8 bases map to TRBD1. With V trimmed by 5 bases and J by 5 bases, 1 base remained unmatched. In germline, CDR1 is SQVTM, CDR2 ANQGSEA. The CDR3 totals 11 residues. The CDR3 region has the DNA TGCAGCGTTCAGGGGGCCGAGACCCAGTACTTC. It is translated as CSVQGAETQYF.

V and J are TRBV13 and TRBJ1-2; D not certain. Germline lookup yields CDR1 PRHDT and CDR2 FYEKMQ (reference sequence). Trimming took off 3 bases at V and 8 bases at J, with 13 bases between the two ends. The CDR3 is 13 residues long. CDR3 residues: CASSFRPGGGYTF. In DNA form, the CDR3 reads TGTGCCAGCAGCTTCCGACCTGGAGGAGGCTACACCTTC. The complete variable domain, with remaining parts taken from reference TRBV13 and TRBJ1-2, reads AAGVIQSPRHLIKEKRETATLKCYPIPRHDTVYWYQQGPGQDPQFLISFYEKMQSDKGSIPDRFSAQQFSDYHSELNMSSLELGDSALYFCASSFRPGGGYTFGSGTRLTVV.

The chain couples TRBV7-9 to TRBJ1-2; TRBD1 aligns across 7 bases. This CDR3 has 14 residues. Germline V gene sequence: CDR1 SEHNR, CDR2 FQNEAQ (reference sequence). V shed 4 bases, J shed 8 bases, and the junction held 10 bases outside the gene matches. This CDR3 reads CASSSGQTLGGYTF. The CDR3 region has the DNA TGTGCCAGCAGCTCGGGACAGACCCTTGGGGGCTACACCTTC.

The DNA of the CDR3 is TGTGCCAGCAGCCCAACGGCGGGCGAGCAGTACTTC. Translating gives CASSPTAGEQYF. This chain uses TRBV2 with TRBJ2-7, with a tentative D call TRBD2 (5 bases). This CDR3 has 12 residues. The V gene's germline CDR1 is SNHLY and CDR2 FYNNEI. The ends were cut back, 6 bases at V and 6 bases at J, with 12 bases in the middle.

This chain uses TRBV6-5 with TRBJ1-4; 10 bases align to TRBD1. The junction had 6 bases not matched to a gene; V was cut back by 6 bases and J by 11 bases. This CDR3 contains 13 residues. Germline CDR1 and CDR2: MNHEY and SVGAGI. CDR3 in DNA: TGTGCCAGCAGCGATACGACAGGGGGCAAACTGTTTTTT. It translates to CASSDTTGGKLFF.

The chain is built from TRBV7-9 and TRBJ2-7, with 7 bases fitting TRBD1. The CDR3 loop spans 15 amino acids. Germline trimming cut 5 bases from V and 0 bases from J; bases unmatched to any gene: 7. The germline V gene encodes CDR1 SEHNR and CDR2 FQNEAQ (reference sequence). DNA of the CDR3: TGTGCCAGCAGCCCGAGGGGACAGAGCTCCTACGAGCAGTACTTC. Encoded protein: CASSPRGQSSYEQYF.

J is TRBJ2-7 and V is TRBV21-1; the table assigns TRBD1, which was not confirmed against the DNA. TRBV21-1 is assigned pseudogene status. CDR3 length: 20 residues. The CDR3 nucleotides are TGTGCCAGCAGCAAACGGCCCCAGGGCGCGGCGTGGGGCTCCTTCTACGAGCAGTACTTC. This sequence encodes CASSKRPQGAAWGSFYEQYF.

The chain joins TRBV28 to TRBJ1-2; D not resolved. The V gene lost 6 bases and the J gene lost 8 bases, with 13 bases spanning the gap. In germline, CDR1 is MDHEN, CDR2 SYDVKM. The CDR3 consists of 12 residues. This CDR3 reads CASRVTPRGYTF. The CDR3 DNA sequence: TGTGCCAGCAGGGTTACCCCGAGAGGCTACACCTTC.

The chain is built from TRBV11-2 and TRBJ2-5, with a weak D call TRBD2 (5 bases). Germline assignment: CDR1 SGHAT and CDR2 FQNNGV. V dropped 1 base and J dropped 1 base, with 7 bases sitting between them. This CDR3 is built from 14 residues. The CDR3 spells CASSLGGIQETQYF. DNA for the CDR3: TGTGCCAGCAGCTTAGGAGGGATCCAAGAGACCCAGTACTTC. The variable domain in full, completed from reference TRBV11-2 and TRBJ2-5, reads EAGVAQSPRYKIIEKRQSVAFWCNPISGHATLYWYQQILGQGPKLLIQFQNNGVVDDSQLPKDRFSAERLKGVDSTLKIQPAKLEDSAVYLCASSLGGIQETQYFGPGTRLLVL.

The rearrangement joins TRBV19 to TRBJ1-1; possibly TRBD1 for D (5 bases). The CDR3 sequence is 14 residues long. V was clipped by 5 bases and J by 0 bases, with 10 bases between them. The germline V gene has CDR1 LNHDA and CDR2 SQIVND (reference sequence). In nucleotides, the CDR3 is TGTGCCAGTAGTCCACAGGTGGTGAACACTGAAGCTTTCTTT. This gives the protein CASSPQVVNTEAFF.